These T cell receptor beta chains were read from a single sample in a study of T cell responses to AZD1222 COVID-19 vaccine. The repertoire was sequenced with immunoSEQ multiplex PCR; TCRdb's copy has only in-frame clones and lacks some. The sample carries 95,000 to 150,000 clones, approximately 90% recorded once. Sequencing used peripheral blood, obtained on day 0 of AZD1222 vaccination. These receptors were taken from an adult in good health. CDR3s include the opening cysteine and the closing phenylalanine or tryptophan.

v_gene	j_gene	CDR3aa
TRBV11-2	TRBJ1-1	CASSFPRGEGYTEAFF
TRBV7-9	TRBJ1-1	CASTPSSDEAFF
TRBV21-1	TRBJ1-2	CASSDQTGRPPRGYTF
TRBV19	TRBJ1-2	CASRTDRTPRYGYTF
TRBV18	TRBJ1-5	CASSPGDFWGNQPQHF
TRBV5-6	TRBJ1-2	CASSFGFTNYGYTF
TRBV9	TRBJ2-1	CASSVGGGNEQFF
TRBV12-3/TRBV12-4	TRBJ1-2	CASSKDRIYGYTF
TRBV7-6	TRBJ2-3	CASSLEAGLAGVGPTDTQYF
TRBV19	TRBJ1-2	CALKGGEGYTF
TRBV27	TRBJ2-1	CASSLSVWGSNEQFF
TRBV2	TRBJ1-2	CASSEEEVRREGYTF
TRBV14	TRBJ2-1	CASSQDQAAGRDEQFF
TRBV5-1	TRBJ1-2	CASSLAPGARSVGYTF
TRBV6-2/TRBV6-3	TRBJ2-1	CASSYGGAYNEQFF
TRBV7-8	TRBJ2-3	CASSPSAGGTDTQYF
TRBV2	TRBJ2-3	CARTNRDGAPDTQYF
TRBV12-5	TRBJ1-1	CASGPGGTRGTEAFF
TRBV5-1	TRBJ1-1	CASLVGTGGTEAFF
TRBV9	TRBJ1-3	CASSVSDYTGNTIYF
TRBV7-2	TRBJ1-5	CASSLSAGLNQPQHF
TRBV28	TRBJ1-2	CASSSPGQGAGGYTF
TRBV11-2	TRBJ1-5	CASSLGGGHPGSNQPQHF
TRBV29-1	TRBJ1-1	CSAWARGNTEAFF
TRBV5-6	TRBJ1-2	CASSDRTGRYGYTF
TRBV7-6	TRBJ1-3	CASSLRDRVTISSGNTIYF
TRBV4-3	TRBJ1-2	CASSLNRDYGYTF
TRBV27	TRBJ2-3	CASRTESGGPEVDTQYF
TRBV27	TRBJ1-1	CASSHGVSNTEAFF
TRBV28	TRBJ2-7	CASSVDEEHEQYF
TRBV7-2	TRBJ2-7	CASSLRTGTEIYEQYF
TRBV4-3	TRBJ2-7	CASSQDSVYEQYF
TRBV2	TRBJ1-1	CASSPDRGLTEAFF
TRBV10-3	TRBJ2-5	CAIILPPRHHRMGETQYF
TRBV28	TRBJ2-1	CASSPSGSAYNEQFF
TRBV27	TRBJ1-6	CASSPLGSYNSPLHF
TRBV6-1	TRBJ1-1	CASSERDIRFTEAFF
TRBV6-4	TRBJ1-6	CASSDFGRDRF
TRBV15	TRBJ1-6	CATSRDQQSSYNSPLHF
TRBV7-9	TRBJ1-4	CASSLVSMFGEKLFF
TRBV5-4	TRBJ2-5	CASSLVATGVSPEETQYF
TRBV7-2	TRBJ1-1	CASSFGEGTEAFF
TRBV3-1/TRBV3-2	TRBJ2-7	CASSQAGDEQYF
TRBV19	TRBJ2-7	CASRGVLEGLEKDEQYF
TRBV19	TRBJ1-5	CASRAWQGGQPQHF
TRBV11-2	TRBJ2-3	CASSLLGGVGTDTQYF
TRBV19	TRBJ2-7	CASSISPLLEDGQYF
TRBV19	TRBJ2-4	CASSIDGPKARNIQYF
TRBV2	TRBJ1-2	CASGRDRGSYGYTF
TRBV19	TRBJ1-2	CASSMGGVTGWYGYTF
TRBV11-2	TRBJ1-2	CASSKREEQSSPF
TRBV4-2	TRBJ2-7	CASSRSPDHSYEQYF
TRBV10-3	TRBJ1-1	CAISELGGTGGGTEAFF
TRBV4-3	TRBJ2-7	CASSQEDGGGYEQYF
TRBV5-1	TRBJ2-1	CASSLSGVRLAGGSSYNEQFF
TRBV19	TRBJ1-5	CASSIVGPSGNQPQHF
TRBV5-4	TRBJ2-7	CASSFRPESYEQYF
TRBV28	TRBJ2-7	CASSLIMSSYEQYF
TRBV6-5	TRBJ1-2	CASSYQDRDYGYTF
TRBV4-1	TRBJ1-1	CASSSPRKGNTEAFF